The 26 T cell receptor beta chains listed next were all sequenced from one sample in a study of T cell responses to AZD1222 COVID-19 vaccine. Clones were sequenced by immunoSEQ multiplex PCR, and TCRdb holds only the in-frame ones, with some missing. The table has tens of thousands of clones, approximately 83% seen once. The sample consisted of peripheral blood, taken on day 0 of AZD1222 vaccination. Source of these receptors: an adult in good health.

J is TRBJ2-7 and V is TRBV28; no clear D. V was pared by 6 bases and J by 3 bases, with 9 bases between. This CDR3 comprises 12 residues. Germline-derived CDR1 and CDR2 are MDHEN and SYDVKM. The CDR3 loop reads CASSTDGYEQYF. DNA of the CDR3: TGTGCCAGCAGCACCGACGGCTACGAGCAGTACTTC.

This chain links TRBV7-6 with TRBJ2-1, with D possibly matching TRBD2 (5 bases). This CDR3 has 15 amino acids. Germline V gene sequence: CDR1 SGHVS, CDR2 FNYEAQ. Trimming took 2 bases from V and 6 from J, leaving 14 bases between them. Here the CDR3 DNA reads TGTGCCAGCAGCTTATTAGCGATTTCGAGCAATGAGCAGTTCTTC. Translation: CASSLLAISSNEQFF.

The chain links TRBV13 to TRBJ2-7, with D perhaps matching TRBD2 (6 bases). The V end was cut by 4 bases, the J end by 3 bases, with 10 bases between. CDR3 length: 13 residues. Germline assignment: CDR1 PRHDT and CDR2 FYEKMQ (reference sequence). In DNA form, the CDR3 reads TGTGCCAGCAGCTACGGGACTCTCTACGAGCAGTACTTC. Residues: CASSYGTLYEQYF.

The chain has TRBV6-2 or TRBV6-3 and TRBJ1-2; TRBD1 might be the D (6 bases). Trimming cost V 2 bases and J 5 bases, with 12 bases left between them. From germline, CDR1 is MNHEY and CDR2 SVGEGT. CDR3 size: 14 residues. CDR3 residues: CASSYDRRGYGYTF. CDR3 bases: TGTGCCAGCAGTTACGACAGGAGGGGTTATGGCTACACCTTC.

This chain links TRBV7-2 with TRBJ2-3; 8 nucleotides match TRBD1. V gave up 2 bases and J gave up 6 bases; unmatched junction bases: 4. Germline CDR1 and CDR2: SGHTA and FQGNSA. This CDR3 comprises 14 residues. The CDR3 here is CASSLSRGQDTQYF. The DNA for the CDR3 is TGTGCCAGCAGCTTAAGCAGGGGGCAGGATACGCAGTATTTT.

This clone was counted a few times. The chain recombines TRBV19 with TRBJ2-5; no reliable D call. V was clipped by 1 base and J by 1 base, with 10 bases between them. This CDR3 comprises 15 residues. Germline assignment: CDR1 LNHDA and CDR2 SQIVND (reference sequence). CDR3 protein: CASSIATSSQETQYF. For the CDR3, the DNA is TGTGCCAGTAGTATAGCGACATCCTCCCAAGAGACCCAGTACTTC.

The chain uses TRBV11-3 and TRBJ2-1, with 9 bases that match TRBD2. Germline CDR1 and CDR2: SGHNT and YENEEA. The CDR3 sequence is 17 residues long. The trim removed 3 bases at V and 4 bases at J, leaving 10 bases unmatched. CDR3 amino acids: CASSFAGGRTRYNEQFF. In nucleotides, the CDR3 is TGTGCCAGCAGCTTCGCGGGAGGGCGCACGCGTTACAATGAGCAGTTCTTC. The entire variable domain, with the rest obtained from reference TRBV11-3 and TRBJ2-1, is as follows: EAGVVQSPRYKIIEKKQPVAFWCNPISGHNTLYWYLQNLGQGPELLIRYENEEAVDDSQLPKDRFSAERLKGVDSTLKIQPAELGDSAVYLCASSFAGGRTRYNEQFFGPGTRLTVL.

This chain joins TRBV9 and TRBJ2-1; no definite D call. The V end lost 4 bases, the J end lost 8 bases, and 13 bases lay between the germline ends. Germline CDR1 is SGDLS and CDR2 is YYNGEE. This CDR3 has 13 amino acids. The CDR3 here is CASSPSWYDEQFF. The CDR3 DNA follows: TGTGCCAGCAGCCCATCTTGGTACGATGAGCAGTTCTTC.

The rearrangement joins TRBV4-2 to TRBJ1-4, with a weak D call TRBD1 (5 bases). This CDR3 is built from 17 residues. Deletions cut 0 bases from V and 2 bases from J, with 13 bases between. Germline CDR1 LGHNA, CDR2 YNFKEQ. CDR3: CASSQEGRISTNEKLFF. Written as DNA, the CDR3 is TGTGCCAGCAGCCAAGAGGGACGAATATCCACTAATGAAAAACTGTTTTTT.

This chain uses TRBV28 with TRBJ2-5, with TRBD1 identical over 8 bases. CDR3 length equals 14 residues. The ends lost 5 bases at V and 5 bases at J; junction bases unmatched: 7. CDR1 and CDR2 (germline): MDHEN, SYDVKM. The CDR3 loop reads CASSGRQGRETQYF. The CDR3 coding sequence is TGTGCCAGCAGTGGCAGACAGGGGAGGGAGACCCAGTACTTC.

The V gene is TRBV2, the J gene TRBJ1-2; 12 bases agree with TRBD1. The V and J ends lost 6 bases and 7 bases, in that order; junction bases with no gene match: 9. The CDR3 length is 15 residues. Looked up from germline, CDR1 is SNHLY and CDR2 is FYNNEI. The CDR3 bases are TGTGCCAGCAGCGACCCGGGACAGGGGGCCCCTGGCTACACCTTC. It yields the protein CASSDPGQGAPGYTF.

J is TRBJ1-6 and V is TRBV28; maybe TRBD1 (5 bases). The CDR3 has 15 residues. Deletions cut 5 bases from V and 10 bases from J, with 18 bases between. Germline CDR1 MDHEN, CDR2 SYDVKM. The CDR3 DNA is TGTGCCAGCAGTACGACAACCCGGGGGAGCTCACCCCTCCACTTT. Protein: CASSTTTRGSSPLHF.

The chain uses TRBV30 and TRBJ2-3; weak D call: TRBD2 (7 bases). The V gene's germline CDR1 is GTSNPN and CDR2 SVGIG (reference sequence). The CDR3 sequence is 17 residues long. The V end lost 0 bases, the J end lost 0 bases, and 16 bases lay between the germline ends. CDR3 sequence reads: CAWSVLGLGGSTDTQYF. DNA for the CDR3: TGTGCCTGGAGTGTACTAGGACTAGGGGGTAGCACAGATACGCAGTATTTT.

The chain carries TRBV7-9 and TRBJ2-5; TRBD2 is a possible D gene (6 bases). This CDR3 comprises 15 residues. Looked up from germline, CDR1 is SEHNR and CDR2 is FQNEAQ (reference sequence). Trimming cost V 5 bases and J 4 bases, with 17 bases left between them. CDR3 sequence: CASSRRRVERETQYF. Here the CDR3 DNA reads TGTGCCAGCAGCCGCAGGAGGGTCGAGCGAGAGACCCAGTACTTC. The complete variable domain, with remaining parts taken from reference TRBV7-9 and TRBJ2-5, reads DTGVSQNPRHKITKRGQNVTFRCDPISEHNRLYWYRQTLGQGPEFLTYFQNEAQLEKSRLLSDRFSAERPKGSFSTLEIQRTEQGDSAMYLCASSRRRVERETQYFGPGTRLLVL.

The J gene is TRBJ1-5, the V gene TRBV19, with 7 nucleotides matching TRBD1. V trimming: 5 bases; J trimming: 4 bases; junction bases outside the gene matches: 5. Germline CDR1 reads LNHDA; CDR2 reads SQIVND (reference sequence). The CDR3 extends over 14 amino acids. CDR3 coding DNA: TGTGCCAGTAGTCCCACAGGGGATAATCAGCCCCAGCATTTT. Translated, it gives CASSPTGDNQPQHF.

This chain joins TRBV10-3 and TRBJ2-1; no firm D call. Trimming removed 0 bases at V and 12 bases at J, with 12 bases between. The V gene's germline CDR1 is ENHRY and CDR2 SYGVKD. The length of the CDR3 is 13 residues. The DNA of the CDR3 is TGTGCCATCAGTGAGTCGGGCGGTAACGGGCAGTTCTTC. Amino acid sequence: CAISESGGNGQFF.

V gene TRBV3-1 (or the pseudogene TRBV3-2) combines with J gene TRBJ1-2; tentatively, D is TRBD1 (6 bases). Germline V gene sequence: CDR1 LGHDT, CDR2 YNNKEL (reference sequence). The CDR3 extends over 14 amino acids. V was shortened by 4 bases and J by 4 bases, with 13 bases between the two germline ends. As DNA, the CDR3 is TGTGCCAGCAGCCGAGAGGGAGGGGGCTATGGCTACACCTTC. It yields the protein CASSREGGGYGYTF.

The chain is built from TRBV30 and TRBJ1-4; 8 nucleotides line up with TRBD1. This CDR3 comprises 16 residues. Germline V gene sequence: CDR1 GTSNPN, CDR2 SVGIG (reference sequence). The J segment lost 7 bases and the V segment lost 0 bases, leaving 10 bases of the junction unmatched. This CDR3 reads CAWSVVGTGGGEKLFF. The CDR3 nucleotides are TGTGCCTGGAGTGTAGTCGGCACAGGGGGTGGTGAAAAACTGTTTTTT.

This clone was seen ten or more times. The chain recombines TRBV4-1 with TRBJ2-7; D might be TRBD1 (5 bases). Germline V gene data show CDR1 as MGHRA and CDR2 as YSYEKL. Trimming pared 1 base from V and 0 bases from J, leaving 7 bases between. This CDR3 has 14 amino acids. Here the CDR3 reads CASSQGQSSYEQYF. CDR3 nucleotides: TGCGCCAGCAGCCAAGGACAGAGCTCCTACGAGCAGTACTTC.

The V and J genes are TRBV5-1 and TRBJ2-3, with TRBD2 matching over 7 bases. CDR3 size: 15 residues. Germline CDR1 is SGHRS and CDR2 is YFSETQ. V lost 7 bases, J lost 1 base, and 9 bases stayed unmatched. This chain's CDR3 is CASYLRESGTDTQYF. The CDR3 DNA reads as TGCGCCAGCTACCTGCGGGAGAGTGGCACAGATACGCAGTATTTT.

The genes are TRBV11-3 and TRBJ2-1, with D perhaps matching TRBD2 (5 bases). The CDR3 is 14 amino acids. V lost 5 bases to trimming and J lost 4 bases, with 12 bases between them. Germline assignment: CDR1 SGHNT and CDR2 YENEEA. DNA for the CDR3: TGTGCCAGCAGCACCCGGGGAAATTACAATGAGCAGTTCTTC. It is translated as CASSTRGNYNEQFF. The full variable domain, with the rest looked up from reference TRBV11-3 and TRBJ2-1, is EAGVVQSPRYKIIEKKQPVAFWCNPISGHNTLYWYLQNLGQGPELLIRYENEEAVDDSQLPKDRFSAERLKGVDSTLKIQPAELGDSAVYLCASSTRGNYNEQFFGPGTRLTVL.

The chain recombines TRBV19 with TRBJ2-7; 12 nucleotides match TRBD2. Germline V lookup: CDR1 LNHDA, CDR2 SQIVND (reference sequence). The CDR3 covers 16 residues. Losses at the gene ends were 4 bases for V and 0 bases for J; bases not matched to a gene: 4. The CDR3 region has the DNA TGTGCCAGTAGTAAGGGACTAGCGGGTGACTCCTACGAGCAGTACTTC. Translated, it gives CASSKGLAGDSYEQYF.

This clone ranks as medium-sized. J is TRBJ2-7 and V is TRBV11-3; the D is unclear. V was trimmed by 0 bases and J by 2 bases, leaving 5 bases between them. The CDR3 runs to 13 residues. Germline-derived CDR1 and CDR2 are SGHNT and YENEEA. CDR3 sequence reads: CASSLDTTYEQYF. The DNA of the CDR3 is TGTGCCAGCAGCTTAGATACGACCTACGAGCAGTACTTC.

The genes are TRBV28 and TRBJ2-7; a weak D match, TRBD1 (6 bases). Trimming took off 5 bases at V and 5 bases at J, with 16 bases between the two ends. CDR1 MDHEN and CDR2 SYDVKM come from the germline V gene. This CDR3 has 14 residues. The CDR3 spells CASSPPTGSNEQYF. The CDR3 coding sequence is TGTGCCAGCAGTCCCCCCACAGGGAGCAACGAGCAGTACTTC.

In DNA, the CDR3 is TGCGCCAGCAGCTTGGGCCTTACTAGCGGGGCCTACGAGCAGTACTTC. Amino acids: CASSLGLTSGAYEQYF. This chain connects TRBV5-1 to TRBJ2-7; 10 positions agree with TRBD2. The CDR3 contains 16 residues. Trimming at V came to 0 bases and at J to 2 bases, leaving 5 bases not matched to a gene. Germline loops: CDR1 SGHRS, CDR2 YFSETQ.

The CDR3 reads CSVQRSYEQYF. In DNA form, the CDR3 reads TGCAGTGTCCAGCGCTCCTACGAGCAGTACTTC. The rearrangement uses TRBV20-1 and TRBJ2-7, with unresolved D. The CDR3 has 11 amino acids. V lost 7 bases, J lost 0 bases, and 7 bases lay in between. The germline V gene encodes CDR1 DFQATT and CDR2 SNEGSKA (reference sequence).